Each of the 8 T cell receptor beta chains below was sequenced from the same sample in a study of cytomegalovirus exposure and HLA in healthy donors. The primer mix had 60 Vbeta and 13 Jbeta primers. The method was immunoSEQ multiplex PCR; TCRdb's version includes in-frame clones alone and lacks a portion of them. The sample holds approximately 150,000 clones, 60% to 85% seen once. Specimen: PBMCs. The receptors originated from a man aged 40-49 years in good health and CMV-seropositive.

The chain joins TRBV7-9 to TRBJ1-1; 8 positions match TRBD1. CDR1 SEHNR and CDR2 FQNEAQ come from the germline V gene (reference sequence). The CDR3 spans 13 residues. CDR3 protein: CASDRGQPTEAFF. DNA of the CDR3: TGTGCTAGCGACAGGGGACAGCCCACTGAAGCTTTCTTT. Drawing the rest from reference TRBV7-9 and TRBJ1-1, the complete variable domain is DTGVSQNPRHKITKRGQNVTFRCDPISEHNRLYWYRQTLGQGPEFLTYFQNEAQLEKSRLLSDRFSAERPKGSFSTLEIQRTEQGDSAMYLCASDRGQPTEAFFGQGTRLTVV.

The rearrangement uses TRBV7-2 and TRBJ2-7, with TRBD2 identical over 10 bases. Germline V lookup: CDR1 SGHTA, CDR2 FQGNSA. Trimming cost V 7 bases and J 5 bases; bases outside gene matches: 20. This CDR3 spans 18 amino acids. The CDR3 sequence: CASTPFPRRSSGGHEQYF. The CDR3 DNA reads as TGTGCCAGCACCCCCTTCCCCCGGCGCTCTAGCGGGGGCCACGAGCAGTACTTC.

This clone has more than one count but fewer than ten. The chain links TRBV13 to TRBJ2-3, with D perhaps TRBD2 (5 bases). The CDR3 runs 16 residues. Trimming took 3 bases from V and 0 from J, leaving 13 bases between them. Germline CDR1 is PRHDT and CDR2 is FYEKMQ (reference sequence). The CDR3 DNA reads as TGTGCCAGCAGCTTTAGATTCGGGGTTAGCACAGATACGCAGTATTTT. Residues: CASSFRFGVSTDTQYF. Drawing the rest from reference TRBV13 and TRBJ2-3, the complete variable domain is AAGVIQSPRHLIKEKRETATLKCYPIPRHDTVYWYQQGPGQDPQFLISFYEKMQSDKGSIPDRFSAQQFSDYHSELNMSSLELGDSALYFCASSFRFGVSTDTQYFGPGTRLTVL.

The CDR3 nucleotides read TGTGCCAGCCAGGGGGATGCTAGCTATGGCTACACCTTC. Translation: CASQGDASYGYTF. V gene TRBV6-6 combines with J gene TRBJ1-2; 7 nucleotides line up with TRBD1. V trimming: 8 bases; J trimming: 4 bases; junction bases outside the gene matches: 7. The length of the CDR3 is 13 residues. Germline CDR1 MNHNY, CDR2 SVGAGI (reference sequence).

This clone was seen just once. The chain uses TRBV28 and TRBJ2-5; 12 nucleotides line up with TRBD2. The CDR3 length is 16 residues. Germline lookup yields CDR1 MDHEN and CDR2 SYDVKM. The ends lost 4 bases at V and 5 bases at J; junction bases unmatched: 8. This CDR3 reads CASSSLRLAGVETQYF. In nucleotides, the CDR3 is TGTGCCAGCAGTTCCCTCCGACTAGCGGGAGTGGAGACCCAGTACTTC.

The CDR3 protein is CASSPTSNYYGYTF. The CDR3, as DNA: TGTGCCAGCAGCCCCACGAGTAACTACTATGGCTACACCTTC. This sequence joins TRBV5-6 and TRBJ1-2, with no clear D. The V end lost 4 bases, the J end lost 3 bases, and 13 bases lay between the germline ends. In germline, CDR1 is SGHDT, CDR2 YYEEEE. This CDR3 contains 14 residues.

This rearrangement joins TRBV2 to TRBJ2-5, with D unclear. Per the germline V gene, CDR1 is SNHLY and CDR2 is FYNNEI. This CDR3 is built from 13 residues. V lost 1 base, J lost 5 bases, and 8 bases lay in between. The CDR3 protein is CASSEGSRETQYF. The DNA for the CDR3 is TGTGCCAGCAGTGAAGGTAGTCGGGAGACCCAGTACTTC.

The rearrangement uses TRBV7-2 and TRBJ1-2, with a tentative D call TRBD1 (5 bases). CDR3 length: 14 residues. Trimming took 0 bases from V and 8 from J, leaving 13 bases between them. Germline V lookup: CDR1 SGHTA, CDR2 FQGNSA. The CDR3 DNA follows: TGTGCCAGCAGCTTAGCGCGGGACCTTGGGGGCTACACCTTC. This translates into CASSLARDLGGYTF.